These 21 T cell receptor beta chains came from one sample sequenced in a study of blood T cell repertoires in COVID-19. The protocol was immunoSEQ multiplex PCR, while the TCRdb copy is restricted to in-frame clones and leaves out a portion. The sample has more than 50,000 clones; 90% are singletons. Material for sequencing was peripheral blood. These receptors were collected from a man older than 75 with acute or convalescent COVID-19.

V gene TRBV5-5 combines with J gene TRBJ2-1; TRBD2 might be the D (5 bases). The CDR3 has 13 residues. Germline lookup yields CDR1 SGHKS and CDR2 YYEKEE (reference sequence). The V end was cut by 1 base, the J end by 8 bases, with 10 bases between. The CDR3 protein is CASSLPGGDEQFF. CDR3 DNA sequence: TGTGCCAGCAGCTTGCCAGGAGGCGATGAGCAGTTCTTC.

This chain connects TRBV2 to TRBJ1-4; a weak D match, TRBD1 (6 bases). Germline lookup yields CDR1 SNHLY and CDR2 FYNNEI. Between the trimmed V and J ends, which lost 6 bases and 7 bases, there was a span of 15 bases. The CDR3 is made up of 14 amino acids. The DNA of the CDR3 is TGTGCCAGCAGGTGGGCCCAGGGGAGTGAAAAACTGTTTTTT. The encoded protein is CASRWAQGSEKLFF. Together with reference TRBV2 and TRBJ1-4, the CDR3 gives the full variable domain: EPEVTQTPSHQVTQMGQEVILRCVPISNHLYFYWYRQILGQKVEFLVSFYNNEISEKSEIFDDQFSVERPDGSNFTLKIRSTKLEDSAMYFCASRWAQGSEKLFFGSGTQLSVL.

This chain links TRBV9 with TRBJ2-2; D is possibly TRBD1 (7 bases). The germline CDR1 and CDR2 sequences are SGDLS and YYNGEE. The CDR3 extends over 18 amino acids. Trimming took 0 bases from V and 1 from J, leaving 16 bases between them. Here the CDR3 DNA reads TGTGCCAGCAGCGTAGTCCCAGGGGGGCGGATGAACACCGGGGAGCTGTTTTTT. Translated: CASSVVPGGRMNTGELFF.

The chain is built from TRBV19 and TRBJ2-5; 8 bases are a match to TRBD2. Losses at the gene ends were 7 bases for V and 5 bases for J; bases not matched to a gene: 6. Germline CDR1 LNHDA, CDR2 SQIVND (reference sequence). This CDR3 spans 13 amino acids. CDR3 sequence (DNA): TGTGCCAGTAACCGGGGGGGTTCGGAGACCCAGTACTTC. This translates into CASNRGGSETQYF.

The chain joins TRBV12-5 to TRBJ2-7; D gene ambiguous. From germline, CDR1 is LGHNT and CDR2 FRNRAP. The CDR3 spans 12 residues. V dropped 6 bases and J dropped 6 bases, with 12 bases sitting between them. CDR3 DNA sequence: TGTGCTAGTGGCCACCCCGGCGGCGAGCAGTACTTC. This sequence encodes CASGHPGGEQYF.

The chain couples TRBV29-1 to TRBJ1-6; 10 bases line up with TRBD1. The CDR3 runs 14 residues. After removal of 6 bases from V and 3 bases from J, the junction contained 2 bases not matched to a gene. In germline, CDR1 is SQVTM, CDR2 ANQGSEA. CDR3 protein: CSVRDRGYNSPLHF. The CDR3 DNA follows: TGCAGCGTGAGGGACAGGGGCTATAATTCACCCCTCCACTTT.

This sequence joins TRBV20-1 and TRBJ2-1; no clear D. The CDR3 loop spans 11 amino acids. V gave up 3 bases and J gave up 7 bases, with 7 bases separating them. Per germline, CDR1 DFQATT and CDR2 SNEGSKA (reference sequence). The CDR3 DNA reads TGCAGTGCTAGCCAGGTAAATGAGCAGTTCTTC. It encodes CSASQVNEQFF.

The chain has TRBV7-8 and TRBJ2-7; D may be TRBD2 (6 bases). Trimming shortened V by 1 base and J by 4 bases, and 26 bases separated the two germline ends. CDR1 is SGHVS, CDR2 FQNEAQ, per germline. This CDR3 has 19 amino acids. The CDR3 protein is CASSLGVVVGGVGRYEQYF. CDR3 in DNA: TGTGCCAGCAGCTTAGGGGTTGTAGTGGGCGGCGTAGGGAGGTACGAGCAGTACTTC.

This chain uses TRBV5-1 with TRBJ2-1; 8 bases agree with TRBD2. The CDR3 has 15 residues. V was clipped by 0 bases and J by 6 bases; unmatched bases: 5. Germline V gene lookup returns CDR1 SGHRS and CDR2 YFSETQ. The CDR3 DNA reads TGCGCCAGCAGCTTGGGTACTAGCGGCTTCAATGAGCAGTTCTTC. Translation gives CASSLGTSGFNEQFF.

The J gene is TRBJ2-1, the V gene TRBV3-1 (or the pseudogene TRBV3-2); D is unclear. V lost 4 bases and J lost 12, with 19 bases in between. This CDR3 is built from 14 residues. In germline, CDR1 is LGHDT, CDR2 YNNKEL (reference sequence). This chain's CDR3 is CASSPDLGLSRQFF. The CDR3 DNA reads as TGTGCCAGCAGCCCCGATTTGGGCCTTTCGAGGCAGTTCTTC.

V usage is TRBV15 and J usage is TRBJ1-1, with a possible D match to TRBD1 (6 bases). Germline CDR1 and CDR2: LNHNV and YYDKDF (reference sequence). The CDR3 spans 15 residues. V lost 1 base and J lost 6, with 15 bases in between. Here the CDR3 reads CATSRADTQGSEAFF. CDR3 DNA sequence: TGTGCCACCAGCAGAGCTGACACCCAGGGGTCTGAAGCTTTCTTT.

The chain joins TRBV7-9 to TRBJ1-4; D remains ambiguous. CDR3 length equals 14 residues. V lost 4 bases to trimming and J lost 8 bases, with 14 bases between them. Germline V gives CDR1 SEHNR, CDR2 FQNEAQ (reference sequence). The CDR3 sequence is CASSSPHSGEKLFF. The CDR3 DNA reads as TGTGCCAGCAGCTCCCCCCATTCTGGCGAAAAACTGTTTTTT. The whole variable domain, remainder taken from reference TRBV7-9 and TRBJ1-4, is DTGVSQNPRHKITKRGQNVTFRCDPISEHNRLYWYRQTLGQGPEFLTYFQNEAQLEKSRLLSDRFSAERPKGSFSTLEIQRTEQGDSAMYLCASSSPHSGEKLFFGSGTQLSVL.

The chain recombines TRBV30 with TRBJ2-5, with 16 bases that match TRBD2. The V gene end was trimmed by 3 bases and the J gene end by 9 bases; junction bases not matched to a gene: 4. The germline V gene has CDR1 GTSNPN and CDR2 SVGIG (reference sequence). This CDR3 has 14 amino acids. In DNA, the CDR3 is TGTGCCTGGAGCCCCGGGACTAGCGGGGGGGCCCAGTACTTC. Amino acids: CAWSPGTSGGAQYF. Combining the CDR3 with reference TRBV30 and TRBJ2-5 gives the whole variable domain SQTIHQWPATLVQPVGSPLSLECTVEGTSNPNLYWYRQAAGRGLQLLFYSVGIGQISSEVPQNLSASRPQDRQFILSSKKLLLSDSGFYLCAWSPGTSGGAQYFGPGTRLLVL.

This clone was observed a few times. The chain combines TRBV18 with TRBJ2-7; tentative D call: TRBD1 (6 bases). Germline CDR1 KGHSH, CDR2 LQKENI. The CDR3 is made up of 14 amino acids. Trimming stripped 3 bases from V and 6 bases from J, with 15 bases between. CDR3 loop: CASSPQGLTIEQYF. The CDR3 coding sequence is TGTGCCAGCTCACCCCAGGGGCTTACCATCGAGCAGTACTTC. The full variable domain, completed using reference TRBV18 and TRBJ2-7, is NAGVMQNPRHLVRRRGQEARLRCSPMKGHSHVYWYRQLPEEGLKFMVYLQKENIIDESGMPKERFSAEFPKEGPSILRIQQVVRGDSAAYFCASSPQGLTIEQYFGPGTRLTVT.

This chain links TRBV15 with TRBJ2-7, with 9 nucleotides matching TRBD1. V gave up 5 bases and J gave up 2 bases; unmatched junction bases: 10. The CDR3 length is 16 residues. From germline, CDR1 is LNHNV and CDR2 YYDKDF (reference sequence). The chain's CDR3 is CATSPGQGFGTYEQYF. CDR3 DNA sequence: TGTGCCACCAGCCCGGGACAGGGTTTCGGAACCTACGAGCAGTACTTC.

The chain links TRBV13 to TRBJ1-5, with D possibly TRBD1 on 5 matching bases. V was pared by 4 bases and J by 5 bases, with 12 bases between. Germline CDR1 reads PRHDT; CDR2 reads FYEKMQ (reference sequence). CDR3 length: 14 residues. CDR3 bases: TGTGCCAGCAGCTCGGGGGGTCGGCATCAGCCCCAGCATTTT. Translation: CASSSGGRHQPQHF.

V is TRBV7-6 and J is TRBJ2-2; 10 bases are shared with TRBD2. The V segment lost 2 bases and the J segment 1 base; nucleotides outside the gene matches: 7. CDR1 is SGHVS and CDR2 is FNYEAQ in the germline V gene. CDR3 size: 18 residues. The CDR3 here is CASSLRLAGAGNTGELFF. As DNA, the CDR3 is TGTGCCAGCAGCTTAAGGCTAGCGGGGGCCGGGAACACCGGGGAGCTGTTTTTT.

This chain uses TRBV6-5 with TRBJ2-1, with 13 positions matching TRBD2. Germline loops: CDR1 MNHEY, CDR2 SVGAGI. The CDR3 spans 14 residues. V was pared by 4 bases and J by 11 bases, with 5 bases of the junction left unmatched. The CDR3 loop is CASSLGTSGEKQFF. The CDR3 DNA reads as TGTGCCAGCAGTTTGGGGACTAGCGGGGAAAAGCAGTTCTTC.

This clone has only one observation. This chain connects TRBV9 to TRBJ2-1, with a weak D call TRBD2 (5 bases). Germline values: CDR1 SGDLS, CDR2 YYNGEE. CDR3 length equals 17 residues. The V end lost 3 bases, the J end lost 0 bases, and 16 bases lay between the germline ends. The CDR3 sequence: CASSGGDKKSSYNEQFF. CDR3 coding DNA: TGTGCCAGCAGCGGGGGAGACAAAAAGAGCTCCTACAATGAGCAGTTCTTC.

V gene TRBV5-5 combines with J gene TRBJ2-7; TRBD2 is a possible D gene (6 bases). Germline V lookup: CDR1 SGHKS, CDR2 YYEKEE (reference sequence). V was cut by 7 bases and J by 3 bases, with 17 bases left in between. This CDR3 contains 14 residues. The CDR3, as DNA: TGTGCCAGCCATCCGGGGACTGTTAACTACGAGCAGTACTTC. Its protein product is CASHPGTVNYEQYF.

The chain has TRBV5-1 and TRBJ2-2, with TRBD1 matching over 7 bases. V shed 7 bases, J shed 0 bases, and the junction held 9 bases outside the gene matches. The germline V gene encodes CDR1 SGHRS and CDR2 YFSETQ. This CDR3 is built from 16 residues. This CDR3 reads CASRPRGGANTGELFF. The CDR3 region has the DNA TGCGCCAGCCGCCCTCGAGGGGGCGCGAACACCGGGGAGCTGTTTTTT.